The 29 T cell receptor beta chains listed next were all sequenced from one sample in a study of identical twins. Each CDR3 protein gets one entry after TCRdb re-called the 5' RACE reads with MiXCR. The top ten clones hold about 1.5% of a sample with hundreds of thousands of distinct CDR3 sequences, roughly an eighth of them seen once. A further study also used this sample, focusing on yellow fever vaccine responses in identical twins.

The sequencing input was PBMCs. Receptor source: a woman aged 18-29 years in good health.

The genes are TRBV7-8 and TRBJ2-7; D is unclear. Germline CDR1 reads SGHVS; CDR2 reads FQNEAQ. V was pared by 1 base and J by 4 bases, with 8 bases between. This CDR3 contains 13 residues. CDR3 nucleotide sequence: TGTGCCAGCAGCTTAGTAAACAGATACGAGCAGTACGTC. As protein: CASSLVNRYEQYV.

This clonotype has just a few counts. The genes are TRBV29-1 and TRBJ1-2, with D uncertain. V lost 1 base and J lost 4, with 7 bases in between. Germline CDR1 reads SQVTM; CDR2 reads ANQGSEA. CDR3 length: 12 amino acids. CDR3 region: CSVEGKVYGYTF. CDR3 DNA sequence: TGCAGCGTTGAAGGAAAGGTCTATGGCTACACCTTC.

The chain is built from TRBV25-1 and TRBJ2-2; D is ambiguous. Trimming stripped 4 bases from V and 1 base from J, with 10 bases between. CDR1 MGHDK and CDR2 SYGVNS come from the germline V gene. This CDR3 comprises 15 residues. The CDR3 coding sequence is TGTGCCAGCAGTGGCCGGCTGGAGAACACCGGGGAGCTGTTTTTT. Translation gives CASSGRLENTGELFF. Full variable domain (rest looked up from reference TRBV25-1 and TRBJ2-2): EADIYQTPRYLVIGTGKKITLECSQTMGHDKMYWYQQDPGMELHLIHYSYGVNSTEKGDLSSESTVSRIRTEHFPLTLESARPSHTSQYLCASSGRLENTGELFFGEGSRLTVL.

This clonotype was seen ten or more times. The chain joins TRBV12-3 or TRBV12-4 to TRBJ2-1; 9 nucleotides align to TRBD2. The CDR3 length is 15 residues. V shed 5 bases and J 7 bases; nucleotides not matched to a gene: 9. CDR3 bases: TGTGCCAGCAGTCCTAGGGCTAGCGGGGTGAATGAGCAGTTCTTC. This encodes CASSPRASGVNEQFF.

This clonotype showed up many times. This chain links TRBV20-1 with TRBJ1-5; no firm D call. Germline V gene sequence: CDR1 DFQATT, CDR2 SNEGSKA (reference sequence). The CDR3 has 13 residues. Between the trimmed V and J ends, which lost 3 bases and 4 bases, there was a span of 10 bases. DNA of the CDR3: TGCAGTGCTAGCTACAGAGCTAATCAGCCCCAGCATTTT. Translation: CSASYRANQPQHF.

The J gene is TRBJ2-7, the V gene TRBV27; 8 bases are a match to TRBD2. This CDR3 contains 16 residues. Trimming took 2 bases from V and 3 from J; bases not matched to a gene: 9. Germline CDR1 and CDR2: MNHEY and SMNVEV (reference sequence). The CDR3 DNA follows: TGTGCCAGCAGTTTACGGGCTAGCGGGTATTTCTACGAGCAGTACTTC. Its protein is CASSLRASGYFYEQYF.

The V gene is TRBV10-3, the J gene TRBJ2-1; 8 bases are shared with TRBD2. The CDR3 covers 14 residues. V was pared by 11 bases and J by 2 bases, with 8 bases of the junction left unmatched. The germline V gene encodes CDR1 ENHRY and CDR2 SYGVKD. DNA for the CDR3: TGTGCCGCAAGTAGCGGGGTTACCTACAATGAGCAGTTCTTC. This translates into CAASSGVTYNEQFF.

This clonotype was picked up many times. J is TRBJ2-5 and V is TRBV5-1, with D uncertain. Germline-derived CDR1 and CDR2 are SGHRS and YFSETQ. Trimming left V 1 base short and J 3 bases short, with 10 bases between. The CDR3 is made up of 14 amino acids. CDR3 sequence (DNA): TGCGCCAGCAGCTTGCCGACAATGAAAGAGACCCAGTACTTC. It yields the protein CASSLPTMKETQYF. Full variable domain (remainder filled in from reference TRBV5-1 and TRBJ2-5): KAGVTQTPRYLIKTRGQQVTLSCSPISGHRSVSWYQQTPGQGLQFLFEYFSETQRNKGNFPGRFSGRQFSNSRSEMNVSTLELGDSALYLCASSLPTMKETQYFGPGTRLLVL.

This clonotype has at least ten counts. The chain recombines TRBV6-1 with TRBJ1-1, with D tentatively TRBD1 (6 bases). V dropped 4 bases and J dropped 4 bases, with 13 bases sitting between them. The CDR3 contains 14 residues. CDR1 and CDR2 (germline): MNHNS, SASEGT. CDR3: CASSAKQGVTEAFF. CDR3 coding DNA: TGTGCCAGCAGTGCCAAACAGGGTGTCACTGAAGCTTTCTTT.

The V gene is TRBV5-1, the J gene TRBJ2-7, with 9 bases matching TRBD1. V shed 4 bases, J shed 1 base, and the junction held 3 bases outside the gene matches. There are 14 residues in the CDR3. Per germline, CDR1 SGHRS and CDR2 YFSETQ. CDR3 protein: CASSNGQGSYEQYV. The CDR3, as DNA: TGCGCCAGCAGCAACGGACAGGGGTCCTACGAGCAGTACGTC.

The table lists this clonotype with many counts. The V and J genes are TRBV10-3 and TRBJ2-7; 11 bases agree with TRBD2. CDR1 and CDR2 from the germline V gene are ENHRY and SYGVKD. Germline trimming cut 6 bases from V and 5 bases from J; bases unmatched to any gene: 6. The CDR3 spans 14 residues. The CDR3 coding sequence is TGTGCCATCAGACTAGCGGGAGAAGTCCACGAGCAGTACTTC. Translation gives CAIRLAGEVHEQYF.

V and J are TRBV2 and TRBJ2-2; maybe TRBD1 (6 bases). Germline CDR1 and CDR2: SNHLY and FYNNEI. Trimming left V 6 bases short and J 6 bases short, with 14 bases between. This CDR3 comprises 14 residues. In nucleotides, the CDR3 is TGTGCCAGCAGGAGCGTCACAGGGCCCGGGGAGCTGTTTTTT. Translating it yields CASRSVTGPGELFF.

V is TRBV29-1 and J is TRBJ2-1; no reliable D call. This CDR3 has 17 amino acids. V lost 4 bases and J lost 0, with 19 bases in between. Per germline, CDR1 SQVTM and CDR2 ANQGSEA. DNA of the CDR3: TGCAGCGTTGTTTTGGGTCAATCAGCGAGCTCCTACAATGAGCAGTTCTTC. Amino acids: CSVVLGQSASSYNEQFF.

This clonotype turned up a few times. The genes are TRBV25-1 and TRBJ2-1; weak D call: TRBD1 (5 bases). Germline assignment: CDR1 MGHDK and CDR2 SYGVNS. V lost 7 bases and J lost 0, with 10 bases in between. The CDR3 runs 14 residues. As DNA, the CDR3 is TGTGCCAGCATCGGACACAGCTCCTACAATGAGCAGTTCTTC. Protein: CASIGHSSYNEQFF.

Ten or more counts support this clonotype. The rearrangement uses TRBV16 and TRBJ2-1; 8 nucleotides agree with TRBD1. Germline assignment: CDR1 KGHSY and CDR2 FQNENV. V was clipped by 6 bases and J by 6 bases; unmatched bases: 16. The CDR3 is 17 residues long. The CDR3 DNA reads TGTGCCAGCAGTCTGACCCTCCGGGACAGGTTATCCAATGAGCAGTTCTTC. It encodes CASSLTLRDRLSNEQFF.

This clonotype is a singleton in its sample. The chain employs TRBV12-3 or TRBV12-4 and TRBJ1-3; 7 bases line up with TRBD1. The V and J ends lost 3 bases and 0 bases, in that order; junction bases with no gene match: 8. The CDR3 consists of 17 residues. The CDR3 DNA reads as TGTGCCAGCAGTTTGGGGACAGCATCGTTCTCTGGAAACACCATATATTTT. Translating gives CASSLGTASFSGNTIYF.

This clonotype turned up a few times. The J gene is TRBJ1-2, the V gene TRBV10-3; TRBD1 matches at 9 bases. Germline V gene lookup returns CDR1 ENHRY and CDR2 SYGVKD. CDR3 length equals 16 residues. V shed 5 bases, J shed 4 bases, and the junction held 11 bases outside the gene matches. Here the CDR3 reads CAISKDRGGPGYGYTF. Written as DNA, the CDR3 is TGTGCCATCAGTAAGGACAGGGGCGGCCCTGGCTATGGCTACACCTTC.

This clonotype has a count of ten or more. The chain links TRBV12-3 or TRBV12-4 to TRBJ2-7; D remains unclear. V shed 3 bases and J shed 5 bases, with 20 bases lying between them. The CDR3 spans 16 residues. CDR3 residues: CASSFRVGSYSHEQYV. The CDR3 coding sequence is TGTGCCAGCAGTTTTCGGGTGGGTAGCTACAGCCACGAGCAGTACGTC.

The chain is built from TRBV18 and TRBJ2-2, with D uncertain. V shed 3 bases and J shed 1 base, with 9 bases lying between them. Germline V gives CDR1 KGHSH, CDR2 LQKENI. This CDR3 spans 15 amino acids. For the CDR3, the DNA is TGTGCCAGCTCACCGGCTGGTCGGAACACCGGGGAGCTGTTTTTT. This codes for CASSPAGRNTGELFF.

The V call is TRBV28, the J call TRBJ2-1; D call uncertain. Germline CDR1 reads MDHEN; CDR2 reads SYDVKM. V lost 4 bases and J lost 10, with 8 bases in between. The length of the CDR3 is 11 residues. The CDR3 sequence: CASSSVGEQFF. The CDR3 bases are TGTGCCAGCAGTTCGGTCGGGGAGCAGTTCTTC.

The rearrangement uses TRBV20-1 and TRBJ2-3; a weak D match, TRBD2 (5 bases). This CDR3 spans 15 amino acids. Trimming cost V 2 bases and J 0 bases, with 12 bases left between them. Germline CDR1 and CDR2: DFQATT and SNEGSKA (reference sequence). The CDR3 coding sequence is TGCAGTGCTAGACGGACTGTATCTAGCACAGATACGCAGTATTTT. Protein: CSARRTVSSTDTQYF.

Only a few counts were recorded for this clonotype. This chain joins TRBV4-1 and TRBJ2-1; 9 positions match TRBD2. J lost 3 bases, V lost 0 bases, and 0 bases had no gene match. The CDR3 is 15 residues long. Germline CDR1 is MGHRA and CDR2 is YSYEKL. The CDR3 DNA sequence: TGCGCCAGCAGCCAAGAAGCGGGGGGCTACAATGAGCAGTTCTTC. Residues: CASSQEAGGYNEQFF.

This clonotype was detected only a few times. The chain employs TRBV12-3 or TRBV12-4 and TRBJ2-7; the D gene is possibly TRBD1 (6 bases). This CDR3 spans 14 amino acids. V was cut by 5 bases and J by 5 bases, with 16 bases left in between. The CDR3 loop reads CASSPSIGTHEQYV. The CDR3 DNA reads as TGTGCCAGCAGTCCGAGCATCGGGACACACGAGCAGTACGTC.

This clonotype was seen only a few times. The chain employs TRBV6-5 and TRBJ2-5; 7 nucleotides align to TRBD1. The germline gives CDR1 MNHEY, CDR2 SVGAGI. The CDR3 sequence is 16 residues long. Germline trimming cut 3 bases from V and 1 base from J; bases unmatched to any gene: 8. The CDR3, as DNA: TGTGCCAGCAGTTATCGTCCGGGACAGAGCCAAGAGACCCAGTACTTC. Its translation is CASSYRPGQSQETQYF.

This clonotype came up once. The rearrangement links TRBV10-2 to TRBJ2-3; no definite D call. CDR3 length equals 10 residues. Germline assignment: CDR1 WSHSY and CDR2 SAAADI. Trimming left V 2 bases short and J 6 bases short, with 0 bases between. Here the CDR3 DNA reads TGCGCCAGCAGTGAGGATACGCAGTATTTT. It encodes CASSEDTQYF.

This clonotype showed up just a few times. The J gene is TRBJ2-3, the V gene TRBV19, with D hard to call. Germline CDR1 is LNHDA and CDR2 is SQIVND (reference sequence). V was clipped by 4 bases and J by 4 bases, with 12 bases between them. The CDR3 is 14 residues long. DNA of the CDR3: TGTGCCAGTAGTAAGGGTCCCTCCCCAGATACGCAGTATTTT. Protein product: CASSKGPSPDTQYF.

This clonotype was seen more than once but under ten times. This chain connects TRBV6-1 to TRBJ2-3; 9 positions agree with TRBD2. The length of the CDR3 is 16 residues. V lost 2 bases to trimming and J lost 0 bases; unmatched junction nucleotides: 3. Germline V gives CDR1 MNHNS, CDR2 SASEGT. The CDR3 DNA is TGTGCCAGCAGTGAATTGACTAGCGGTAGCACAGATACGCAGTATTTT. Translated: CASSELTSGSTDTQYF.

This clonotype was counted a few times. The chain couples TRBV7-8 to TRBJ1-1, with TRBD1 matching 7 bases. This CDR3 spans 15 amino acids. From germline, CDR1 is SGHVS and CDR2 FQNEAQ. Trimming cost V 1 base and J 4 bases; bases outside gene matches: 6. The CDR3 is CASSLVWDRGTEAFF. The CDR3, as DNA: TGTGCCAGCAGCTTAGTGTGGGACAGAGGCACTGAAGCTTTCTTT.

This clonotype came up many times. This chain connects TRBV24-1 to TRBJ2-7; TRBD1 agrees at 8 bases. This CDR3 contains 16 residues. CDR1 is KGHDR, CDR2 SFDVKD, per germline. V trimming: 4 bases; J trimming: 0 bases; junction bases outside the gene matches: 7. DNA for the CDR3: TGTGCCACCAGTGAAGAATGGGACAGGAGCTCCTACGAGCAGTACGTC. It encodes CATSEEWDRSSYEQYV.